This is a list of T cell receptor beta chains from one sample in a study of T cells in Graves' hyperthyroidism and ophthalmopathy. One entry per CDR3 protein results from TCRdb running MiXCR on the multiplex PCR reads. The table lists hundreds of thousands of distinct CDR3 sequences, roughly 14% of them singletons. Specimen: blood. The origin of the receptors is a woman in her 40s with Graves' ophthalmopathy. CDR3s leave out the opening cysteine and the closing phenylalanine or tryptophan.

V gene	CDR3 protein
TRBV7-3	ASSDTHGTASEAF
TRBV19	ASSPVTQGRIGELF
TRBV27	ASSFRRLNTEAF
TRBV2	ASSGTRHTGDQETQY
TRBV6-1	ASSEIVFYGYT
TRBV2	ASSETAMGGGGKAF
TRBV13	ASSFVRDTGTSGNTIY
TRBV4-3	ASSQDSAGGNTQY
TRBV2	ASRATGFSYEQY
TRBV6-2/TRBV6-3	ASSYWDGPGEALH
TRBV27	ASSKAFLGYGYT
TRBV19	ASSIEVGGNEAF
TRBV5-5	ASSLLLGDQETQY
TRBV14	ASSPAPGQKETQY
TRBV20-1	SANGHLDQPQH
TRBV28	ASLASGRRDPYEQY
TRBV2	ASSKTGEGGCT
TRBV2	ASKGDRSYEQY
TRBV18	ASSPLGGPGANVLT
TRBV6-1	ASGGLRGYT
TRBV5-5	ASALHNRDYEQY
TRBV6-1	ASRGLVDRSYEQY